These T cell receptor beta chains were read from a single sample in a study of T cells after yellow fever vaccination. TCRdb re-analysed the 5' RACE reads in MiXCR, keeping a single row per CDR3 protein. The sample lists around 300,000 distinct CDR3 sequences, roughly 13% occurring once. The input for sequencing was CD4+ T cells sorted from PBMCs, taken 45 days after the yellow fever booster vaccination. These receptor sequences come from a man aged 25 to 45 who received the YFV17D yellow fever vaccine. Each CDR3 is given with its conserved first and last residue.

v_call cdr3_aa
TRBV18 CASSPAVVYEQYF
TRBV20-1 CRGVGPHTANEQFF
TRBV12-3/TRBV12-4 CASSITDNKQYF
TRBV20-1 CSARDLLRGGTEAFF
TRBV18 CASSHSRGPYNSPLHF
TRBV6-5 CASSYQTGGQETQYF
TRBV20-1 CSARVLPRSAGGPGGELFF
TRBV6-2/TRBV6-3 CASSTNQKFNEQFF
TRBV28 CASSLPTDSNQPQHF
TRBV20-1 CSARDGGTVVYEQYF
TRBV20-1 CSSGEMAEAFF
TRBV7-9 CASSVSGNTDTQYF
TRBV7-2 CASSGDYGPYNEQFF
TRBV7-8 CASSLTRLGRGYNEQFF
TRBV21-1 CASSKGLERSPRMGEQFF
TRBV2 CASRGDRLAKNIQYF
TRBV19 CATRGEGLSQYF
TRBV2 CASTPTQETQYF
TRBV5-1 CASSLSTSFPYEQYF
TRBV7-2 CASSTNGAGEQFF
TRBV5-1 CGSSLSAGTANYGYTF
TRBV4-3 CASSQVTSGYAYNEQFF
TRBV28 CASSQPRIHVQYF
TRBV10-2 CASSFGQGVTQYF
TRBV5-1 CASSSSTGTQPQHF
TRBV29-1 CSAGGVSEKLFF
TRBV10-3 CAISPGTGQETQYF
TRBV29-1 CSVVSWDTDTQYF